This TCR beta chain is drawn from a study of graft-versus-host responses after intestinal transplantation. Study details: In this cohort, recipients had multivisceral, liver-intestinal, or isolated intestinal transplants. Recipients across the board were started on anti-thymocyte globulin induction, then kept on tacrolimus and steroids for roughly 3 years.

Germline loops: CDR1 SGHNT, CDR2 YYREEE (reference sequence). V gave up 4 bases and J gave up 5 bases; unmatched junction bases: 12. This CDR3 spans 16 amino acids. This clone is labeled as medium-sized. As yet, its antigen is unknown. Findings of the study overall: Present in recipient marrow, GvH clones included some that appeared first in ileum or blood. After transplant, early declines in HvG clones were associated with peak levels of circulating GvH clones.

Profiling relied on immunoSEQ multiplex PCR, and the TCRdb table lists in-frame clones only, not all of them. Among just under 65,000 clones, 85% to 95% were seen once, and the ten largest hold roughly 1.6%. This TCR was sampled from a human donor who was the organ donor for an intestinal transplant. The rearrangement uses TRBV5-4 and TRBJ2-3; 8 bases map to TRBD1. The sample consisted of unstimulated CD8+ T cells sorted from spleen or lymph node cells, taken before transplant. CDR3 nucleotides: TGTGCCAGCAGCCAAGGACGGACAGGGTTTGGAGATACGCAGTATTTT. Its translation is CASSQGRTGFGDTQYF. Together with reference TRBV5-4 and TRBJ2-3, the CDR3 gives the full variable domain: ETGVTQSPTHLIKTRGQQVTLRCSSQSGHNTVSWYQQALGQGPQFIFQYYREEENGRGNFPPRFSGLQFPNYSSELNVNALELDDSALYLCASSQGRTGFGDTQYFGPGTRLTVL.